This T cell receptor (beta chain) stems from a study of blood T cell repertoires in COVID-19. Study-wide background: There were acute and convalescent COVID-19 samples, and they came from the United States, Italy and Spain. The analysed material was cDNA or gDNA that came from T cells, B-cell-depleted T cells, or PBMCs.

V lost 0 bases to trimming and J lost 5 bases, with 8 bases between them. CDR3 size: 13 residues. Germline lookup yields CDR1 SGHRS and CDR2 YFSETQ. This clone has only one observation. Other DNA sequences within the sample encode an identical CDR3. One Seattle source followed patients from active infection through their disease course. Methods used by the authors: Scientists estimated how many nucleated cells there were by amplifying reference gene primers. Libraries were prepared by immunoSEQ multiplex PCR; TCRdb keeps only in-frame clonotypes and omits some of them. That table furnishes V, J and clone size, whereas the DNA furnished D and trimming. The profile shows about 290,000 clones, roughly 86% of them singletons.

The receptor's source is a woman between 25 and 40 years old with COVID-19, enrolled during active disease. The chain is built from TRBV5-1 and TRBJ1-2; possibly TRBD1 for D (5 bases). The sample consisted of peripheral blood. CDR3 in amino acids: CASSLVGVYGYTF. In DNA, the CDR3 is TGCGCCAGCAGCTTGGTAGGGGTTTATGGCTACACCTTC.